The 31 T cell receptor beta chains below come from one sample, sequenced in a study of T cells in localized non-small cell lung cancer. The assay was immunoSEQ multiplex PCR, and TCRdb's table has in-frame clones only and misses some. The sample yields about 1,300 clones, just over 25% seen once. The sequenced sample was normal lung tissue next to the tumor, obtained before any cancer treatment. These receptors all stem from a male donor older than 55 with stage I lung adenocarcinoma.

The CDR3, as DNA: TGCGCCAGCAGTGCGACAGGTCCTACGAGCTCCTACAATGAGCAGTTCTTC. Its translation: CASSATGPTSSYNEQFF. The genes are TRBV10-2 and TRBJ2-1; TRBD1 might be the D (6 bases). Germline CDR1 is WSHSY and CDR2 is SAAADI. This CDR3 contains 17 residues. Trimming left V 4 bases short and J 0 bases short, with 16 bases between.

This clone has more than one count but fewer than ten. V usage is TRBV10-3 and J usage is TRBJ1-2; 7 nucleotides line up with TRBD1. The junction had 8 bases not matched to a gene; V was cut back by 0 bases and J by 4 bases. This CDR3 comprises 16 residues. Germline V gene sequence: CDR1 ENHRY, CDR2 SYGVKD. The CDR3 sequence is CAISESEGAVSYGYTF. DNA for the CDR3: TGTGCCATCAGTGAGTCAGAGGGGGCGGTTTCCTATGGCTACACCTTC.

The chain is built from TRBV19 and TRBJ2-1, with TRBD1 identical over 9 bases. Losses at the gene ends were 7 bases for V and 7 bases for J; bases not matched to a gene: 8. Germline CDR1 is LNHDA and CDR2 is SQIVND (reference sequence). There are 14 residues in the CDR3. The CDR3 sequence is CASIDGQGRNEQFF. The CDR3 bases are TGTGCCAGTATCGATGGACAGGGGAGGAATGAGCAGTTCTTC.

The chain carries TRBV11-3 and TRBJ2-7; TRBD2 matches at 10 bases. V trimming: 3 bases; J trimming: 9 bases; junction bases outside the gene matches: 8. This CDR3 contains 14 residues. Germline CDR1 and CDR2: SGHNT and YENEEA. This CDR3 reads CASSLALAGVGQYF. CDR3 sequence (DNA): TGTGCCAGCAGCTTGGCCCTAGCGGGAGTGGGGCAGTACTTC.

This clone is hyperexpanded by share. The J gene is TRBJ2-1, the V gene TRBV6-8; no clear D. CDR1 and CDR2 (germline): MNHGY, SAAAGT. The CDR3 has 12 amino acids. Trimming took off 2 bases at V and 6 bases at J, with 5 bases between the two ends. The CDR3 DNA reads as TGTGCCAGCAGTTACACGAGCAATGAGCAGTTCTTC. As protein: CASSYTSNEQFF.

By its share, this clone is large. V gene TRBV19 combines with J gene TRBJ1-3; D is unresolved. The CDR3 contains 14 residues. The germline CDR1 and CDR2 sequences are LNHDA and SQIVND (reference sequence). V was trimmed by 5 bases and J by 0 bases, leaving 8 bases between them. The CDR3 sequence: CASSVAASGNTIYF. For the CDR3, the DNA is TGTGCCAGTAGTGTCGCAGCCTCTGGAAACACCATATATTTT.

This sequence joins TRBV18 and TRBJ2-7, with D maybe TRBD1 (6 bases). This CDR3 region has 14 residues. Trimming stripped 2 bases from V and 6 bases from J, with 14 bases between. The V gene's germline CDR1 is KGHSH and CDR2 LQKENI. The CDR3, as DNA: TGTGCCAGCTCACCAGTACCAGGGGCTGGCGAGCAGTACTTC. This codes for CASSPVPGAGEQYF.

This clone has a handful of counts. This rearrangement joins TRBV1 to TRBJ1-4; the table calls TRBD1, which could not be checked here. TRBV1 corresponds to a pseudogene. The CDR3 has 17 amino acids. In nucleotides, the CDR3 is TGCGCCAGCAGCCAGACAGGGGGCCCCAGGTCTAATGAAAAACTGTTTTTT. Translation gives CASSQTGGPRSNEKLFF.

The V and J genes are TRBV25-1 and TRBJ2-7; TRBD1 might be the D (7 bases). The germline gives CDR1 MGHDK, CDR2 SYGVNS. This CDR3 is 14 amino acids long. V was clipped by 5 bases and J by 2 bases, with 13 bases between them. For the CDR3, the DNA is TGTGCCAGCAGTCTTCCAGGGGGGACCTACGAGCAGTACTTC. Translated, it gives CASSLPGGTYEQYF.

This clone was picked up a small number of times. CDR3: CASSVDGGLYTEAFF. The CDR3 DNA reads TGTGCCAGCAGCGTAGATGGGGGATTGTACACTGAAGCTTTCTTT. This rearrangement joins TRBV9 to TRBJ1-1, with a weak D call TRBD1 (5 bases). The germline CDR1 and CDR2 sequences are SGDLS and YYNGEE. This CDR3 region has 15 residues. Trimming took 0 bases from V and 3 from J, leaving 12 bases between them.

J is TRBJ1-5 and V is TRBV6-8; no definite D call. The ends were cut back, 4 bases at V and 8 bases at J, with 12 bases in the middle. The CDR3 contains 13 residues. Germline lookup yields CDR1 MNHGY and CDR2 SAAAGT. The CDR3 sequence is CASSLSVAEPQHF. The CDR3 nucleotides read TGTGCCAGCAGTTTATCGGTGGCCGAGCCCCAGCATTTT.

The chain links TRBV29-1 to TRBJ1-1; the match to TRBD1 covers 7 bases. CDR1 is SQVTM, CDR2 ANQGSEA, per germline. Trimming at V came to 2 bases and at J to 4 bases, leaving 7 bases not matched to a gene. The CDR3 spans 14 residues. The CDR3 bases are TGCAGCGTTGAAAAGGGGGCGAGAGGCACTGAAGCTTTCTTT. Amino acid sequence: CSVEKGARGTEAFF.

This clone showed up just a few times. The CDR3 region is CASSYSAGGDEKLFF. DNA for the CDR3: TGTGCCAGCAGTTACTCGGCGGGGGGGGATGAAAAACTGTTTTTT. The chain links TRBV6-8 to TRBJ1-4, with D possibly matching TRBD1 (5 bases). The germline gives CDR1 MNHGY, CDR2 SAAAGT. There are 15 residues in the CDR3. Trimming removed 0 bases from V and 6 bases from J, with 11 bases in between.

The CDR3 spells CASSYNGVSNQPQHF. The DNA of the CDR3 is TGTGCCAGCAGTTACAATGGCGTGAGCAATCAGCCCCAGCATTTT. The chain combines TRBV6-8 with TRBJ1-5, with unresolved D. The germline CDR1 and CDR2 sequences are MNHGY and SAAAGT. V was cut by 2 bases and J by 1 base, with 9 bases left in between. The CDR3 covers 15 residues.

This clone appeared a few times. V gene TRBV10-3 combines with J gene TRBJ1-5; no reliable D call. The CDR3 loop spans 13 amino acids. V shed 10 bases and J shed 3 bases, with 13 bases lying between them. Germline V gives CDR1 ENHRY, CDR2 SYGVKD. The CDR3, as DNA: TGTGCCAGTGACTCCGGCGACAATCAGCCCCAGCATTTT. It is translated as CASDSGDNQPQHF.

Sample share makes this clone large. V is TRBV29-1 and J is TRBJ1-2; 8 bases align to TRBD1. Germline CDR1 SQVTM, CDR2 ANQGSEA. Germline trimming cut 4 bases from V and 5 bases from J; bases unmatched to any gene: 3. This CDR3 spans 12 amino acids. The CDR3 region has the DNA TGCAGCGTTGCGACAGGGGTATATGGCTACACCTTC. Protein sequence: CSVATGVYGYTF.

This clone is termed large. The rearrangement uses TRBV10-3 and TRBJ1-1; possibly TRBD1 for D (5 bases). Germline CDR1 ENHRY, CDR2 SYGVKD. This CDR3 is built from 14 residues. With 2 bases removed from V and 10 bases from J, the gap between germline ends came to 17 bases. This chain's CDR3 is CAISEKNPGPGAFF. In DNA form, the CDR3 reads TGTGCCATCAGTGAGAAAAATCCGGGACCGGGAGCTTTCTTT.

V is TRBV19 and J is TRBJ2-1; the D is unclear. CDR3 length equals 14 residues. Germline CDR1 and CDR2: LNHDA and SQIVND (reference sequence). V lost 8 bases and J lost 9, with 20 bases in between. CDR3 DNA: TGTGCCAGTGGTTCGGGCGCCGTTCGTAGTGAGCAGTTCTTC. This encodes CASGSGAVRSEQFF.

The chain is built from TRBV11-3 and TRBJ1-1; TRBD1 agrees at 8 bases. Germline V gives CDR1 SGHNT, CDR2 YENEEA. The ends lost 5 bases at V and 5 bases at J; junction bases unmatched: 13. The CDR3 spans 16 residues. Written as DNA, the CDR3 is TGTGCCAGCAGCGAGCTGGTGACGGGGACAGGAACTGAAGCTTTCTTT. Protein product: CASSELVTGTGTEAFF.

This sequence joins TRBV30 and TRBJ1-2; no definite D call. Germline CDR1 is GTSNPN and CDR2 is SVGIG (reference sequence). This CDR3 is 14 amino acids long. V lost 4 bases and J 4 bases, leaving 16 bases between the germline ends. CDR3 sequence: CAWIHGSSGYGYTF. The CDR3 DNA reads TGTGCCTGGATCCACGGCAGTTCCGGCTATGGCTACACCTTC. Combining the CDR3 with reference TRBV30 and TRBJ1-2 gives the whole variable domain SQTIHQWPATLVQPVGSPLSLECTVEGTSNPNLYWYRQAAGRGLQLLFYSVGIGQISSEVPQNLSASRPQDRQFILSSKKLLLSDSGFYLCAWIHGSSGYGYTFGSGTRLTVV.

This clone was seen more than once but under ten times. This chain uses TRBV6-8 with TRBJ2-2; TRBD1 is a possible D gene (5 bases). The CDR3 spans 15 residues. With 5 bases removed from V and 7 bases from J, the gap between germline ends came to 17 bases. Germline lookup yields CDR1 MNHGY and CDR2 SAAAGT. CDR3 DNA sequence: TGTGCCAGCAGTCCGAACCCAGGGTTTGTCGGGGAGCTGTTTTTT. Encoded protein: CASSPNPGFVGELFF.

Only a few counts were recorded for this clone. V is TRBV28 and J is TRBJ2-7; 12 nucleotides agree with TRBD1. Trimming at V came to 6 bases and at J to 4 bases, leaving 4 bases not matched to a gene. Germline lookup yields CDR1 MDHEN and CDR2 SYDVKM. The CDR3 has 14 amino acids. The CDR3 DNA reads TGTGCCAGCAGCCTGGGACAGGGGGCGTACGAGCAGTACTTC. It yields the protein CASSLGQGAYEQYF.

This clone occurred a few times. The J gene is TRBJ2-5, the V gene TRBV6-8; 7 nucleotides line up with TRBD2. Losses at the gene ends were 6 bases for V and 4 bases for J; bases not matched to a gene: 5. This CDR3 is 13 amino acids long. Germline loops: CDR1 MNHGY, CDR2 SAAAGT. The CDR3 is CASRPGRGETQYF. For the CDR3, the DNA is TGTGCCAGCAGACCAGGGAGGGGAGAGACCCAGTACTTC.

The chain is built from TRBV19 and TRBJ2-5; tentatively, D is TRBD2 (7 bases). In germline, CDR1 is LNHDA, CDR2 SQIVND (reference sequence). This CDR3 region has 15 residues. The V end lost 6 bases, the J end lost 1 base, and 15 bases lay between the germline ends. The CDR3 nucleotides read TGTGCCAGTAGACTTCTGGGGGGGGCCCAAGAGACCCAGTACTTC. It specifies CASRLLGGAQETQYF.

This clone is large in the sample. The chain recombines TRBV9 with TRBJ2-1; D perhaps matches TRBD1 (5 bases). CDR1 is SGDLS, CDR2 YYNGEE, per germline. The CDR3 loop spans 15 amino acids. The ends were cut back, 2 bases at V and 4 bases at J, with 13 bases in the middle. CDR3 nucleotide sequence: TGTGCCAGCAGCGTGGGGCCTGTTGGGTACAATGAGCAGTTCTTC. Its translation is CASSVGPVGYNEQFF.

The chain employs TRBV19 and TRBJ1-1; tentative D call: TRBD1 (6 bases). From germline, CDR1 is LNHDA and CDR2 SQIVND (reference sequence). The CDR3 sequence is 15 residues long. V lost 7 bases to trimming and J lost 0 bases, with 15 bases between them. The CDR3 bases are TGTGCCAGTATGCGGACAGCCGGAATGAACACTGAAGCTTTCTTT. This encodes CASMRTAGMNTEAFF. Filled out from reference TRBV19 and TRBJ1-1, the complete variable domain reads DGGITQSPKYLFRKEGQNVTLSCEQNLNHDAMYWYRQDPGQGLRLIYYSQIVNDFQKGDIAEGYSVSREKKESFPLTVTSAQKNPTAFYLCASMRTAGMNTEAFFGQGTRLTVV.

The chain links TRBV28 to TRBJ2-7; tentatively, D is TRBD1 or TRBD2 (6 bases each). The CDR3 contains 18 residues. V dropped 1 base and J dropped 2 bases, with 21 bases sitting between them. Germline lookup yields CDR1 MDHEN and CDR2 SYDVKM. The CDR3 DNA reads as TGTGCCAGCAGTTTATTCGGGGTTCGTCGGGGGCGCACCTACGAGCAGTACTTC. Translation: CASSLFGVRRGRTYEQYF.

The CDR3 sequence: CASSKYGGESNQPQHF. The CDR3 DNA follows: TGTGCCAGCAGTAAGTATGGGGGCGAAAGCAATCAGCCCCAGCATTTT. The chain is built from TRBV6-8 and TRBJ1-5, with D possibly TRBD1 on 6 matching bases. This CDR3 region has 16 residues. Germline values: CDR1 MNHGY, CDR2 SAAAGT. V gave up 5 bases and J gave up 1 base, with 15 bases separating them.

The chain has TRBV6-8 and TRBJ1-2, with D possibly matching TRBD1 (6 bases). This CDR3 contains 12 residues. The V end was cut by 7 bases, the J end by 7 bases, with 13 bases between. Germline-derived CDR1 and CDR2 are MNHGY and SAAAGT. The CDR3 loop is CASTRNRVGYTF. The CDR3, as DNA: TGTGCCAGCACCAGGAACAGGGTTGGCTACACCTTC.

The CDR3 loop is CAWTPGGGSFPGELFF. CDR3 coding DNA: TGTGCCTGGACCCCGGGGGGCGGGTCCTTTCCCGGGGAGCTGTTTTTT. The chain joins TRBV30 to TRBJ2-2; D perhaps matches TRBD2 (7 bases). Germline CDR1 and CDR2: GTSNPN and SVGIG (reference sequence). The CDR3 covers 16 residues. With 4 bases removed from V and 6 bases from J, the gap between germline ends came to 21 bases.

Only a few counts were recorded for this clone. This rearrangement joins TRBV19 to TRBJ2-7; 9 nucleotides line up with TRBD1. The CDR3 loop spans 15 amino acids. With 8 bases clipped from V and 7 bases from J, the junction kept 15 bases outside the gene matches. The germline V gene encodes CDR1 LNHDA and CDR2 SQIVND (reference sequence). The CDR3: CASSGQGMRSGEQYF. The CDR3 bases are TGTGCCAGTTCTGGACAGGGGATGAGAAGTGGAGAGCAGTACTTC.